A selection of T cell receptor beta chains follows, all from one sample in a study of blood T cells in healthy people across ages. TCRdb called the 5' RACE reads again in MiXCR, with one record for every CDR3 protein. The sample holds fewer than 950,000 distinct CDR3 sequences, about 48% seen once. Sequencing was done on a sample of blood. The receptors stem from a man older than 75 in good health. The CDR3 runs from the conserved cysteine through the conserved F or W. Each record gives: clone size, J gene, V gene, D gene, CDR3 protein, CDR3 DNA. The D gene is left open where the match is weak. The size entry is marked missing in some rows and otherwise reads once, few, many or a size class.

abundance: -
j_gene: TRBJ2-3
v_gene: TRBV5-1
d_gene: -
CDR3aa: CASSLESSTDTQYF
CDR3nt: TGCGCCAGCAGCTTGGAGAGTAGCACAGATACGCAGTATTTT

abundance: once
j_gene: TRBJ2-7
v_gene: TRBV2
d_gene: -
CDR3aa: CASSEGRTLSVYEQYF
CDR3nt: TGTGCCAGCAGTGAAGGGCGAACGCTGTCGGTCTACGAGCAGTACTTC

abundance: few
j_gene: TRBJ2-1
v_gene: TRBV29-1
d_gene: -
CDR3aa: CSARTSVSSYNEQFF
CDR3nt: TGCAGCGCTCGGACCTCAGTGAGCTCCTACAATGAGCAGTTCTTC

abundance: few
j_gene: TRBJ1-4
v_gene: TRBV4-1
d_gene: -
CDR3aa: CASSLPVEKLFF
CDR3nt: TGCGCCAGCAGTTTACCAGTTGAAAAACTGTTTTTT

abundance: many
j_gene: TRBJ2-6
v_gene: TRBV14
d_gene: -
CDR3aa: CASSQAGANVLTF
CDR3nt: TGTGCCAGCAGCCAAGCAGGGGCCAACGTCCTGACTTTC

abundance: -
j_gene: TRBJ2-7
v_gene: TRBV30
d_gene: -
CDR3aa: CACNGVAESSYEQYF
CDR3nt: TGTGCCTGCAACGGGGTGGCCGAGAGCTCCTACGAGCAGTACTTC

abundance: -
j_gene: TRBJ2-5
v_gene: TRBV20-1
d_gene: -
CDR3aa: CSARAKGTRGQETQYF
CDR3nt: TGCAGTGCTAGAGCTAAGGGGACAAGGGGCCAAGAGACCCAGTACTTC

abundance: -
j_gene: TRBJ1-1
v_gene: TRBV9
d_gene: -
CDR3aa: CASSPRGDADTEAFF
CDR3nt: TGCGCCAGCAGCCCCCGTGGAGACGCAGACACTGAAGCTTTCTTT

abundance: -
j_gene: TRBJ2-1
v_gene: TRBV12-3/TRBV12-4
d_gene: -
CDR3aa: CASQGYSEQFF
CDR3nt: TGTGCCAGCCAGGGGTACAGTGAGCAGTTCTTC

abundance: -
j_gene: TRBJ2-4
v_gene: TRBV10-3
d_gene: TRBD2
CDR3aa: CAISETLAGYNEQYF
CDR3nt: TGTGCCATCAGTGAGACTCTAGCGGGCTACAATGAGCAGTACTTC

abundance: -
j_gene: TRBJ1-2
v_gene: TRBV9
d_gene: -
CDR3aa: CASSVSSLEVGGGYGYTF
CDR3nt: TGTGCCAGCAGCGTATCCTCCTTGGAGGTGGGCGGGGGCTATGGCTACACCTTC

abundance: few
j_gene: TRBJ2-7
v_gene: TRBV6-5
d_gene: -
CDR3aa: CASSYAQVGLPEQYF
CDR3nt: TGTGCCAGCAGTTACGCCCAGGTTGGCTTACCCGAGCAGTACTTC

abundance: -
j_gene: TRBJ2-7
v_gene: TRBV5-1
d_gene: TRBD2
CDR3aa: CASSFGLDWTSSYEQYF
CDR3nt: TGCGCCAGCAGCTTTGGACTTGACTGGACTAGCTCCTACGAGCAGTACTTC

abundance: -
j_gene: TRBJ2-7
v_gene: TRBV20-1
d_gene: TRBD2
CDR3aa: CSARPGTNGREQYF
CDR3nt: TGCAGTGCTAGACCCGGGACTAACGGCCGCGAGCAGTACTTC

abundance: few
j_gene: TRBJ2-7
v_gene: TRBV12-5
d_gene: TRBD2
CDR3aa: CASGWGEGEQYF
CDR3nt: TGTGCTAGTGGGTGGGGGGAGGGCGAGCAGTACTTC

abundance: -
j_gene: TRBJ1-4
v_gene: TRBV24-1
d_gene: -
CDR3aa: CATNRPPEPTNEKLFF
CDR3nt: TGTGCCACCAACCGACCACCAGAACCAACTAATGAAAAACTGTTTTTT

abundance: -
j_gene: TRBJ2-1
v_gene: TRBV24-1
d_gene: -
CDR3aa: CATSDSLFEQREQFF
CDR3nt: TGTGCCACCAGTGATTCCCTCTTTGAGCAACGCGAGCAGTTCTTC

abundance: -
j_gene: TRBJ2-7
v_gene: TRBV20-1
d_gene: -
CDR3aa: CSAREGHKYEQYF
CDR3nt: TGCAGTGCTAGAGAGGGACACAAGTACGAGCAGTACTTC

abundance: -
j_gene: TRBJ1-2
v_gene: TRBV2
d_gene: -
CDR3aa: CASIGQPRQSYGYTF
CDR3nt: TGTGCCAGCATAGGCCAACCGCGACAGTCCTATGGCTACACCTTC

abundance: -
j_gene: TRBJ2-7
v_gene: TRBV9
d_gene: TRBD2
CDR3aa: CASSVGLAASSYEQYF
CDR3nt: TGTGCCAGCAGCGTAGGGCTAGCGGCAAGCTCCTACGAGCAGTACTTC

abundance: -
j_gene: TRBJ2-7
v_gene: TRBV30
d_gene: -
CDR3aa: CAWRQGTYEQYF
CDR3nt: TGTGCCTGGAGGCAGGGTACCTACGAGCAGTACTTC

abundance: -
j_gene: TRBJ2-3
v_gene: TRBV29-1
d_gene: -
CDR3aa: CSVEDPRRSTDTQYF
CDR3nt: TGCAGCGTTGAAGATCCCAGGAGGAGCACAGATACGCAGTATTTT

abundance: -
j_gene: TRBJ2-1
v_gene: TRBV12-3/TRBV12-4
d_gene: TRBD2
CDR3aa: CASSLASGLAGGNEQFF
CDR3nt: TGTGCCAGCAGTTTAGCCTCGGGACTAGCGGGAGGTAATGAGCAGTTCTTC

abundance: -
j_gene: TRBJ1-2
v_gene: TRBV29-1
d_gene: -
CDR3aa: CSGAPGEAYGYTF
CDR3nt: TGCAGCGGCGCCCCAGGGGAGGCGTATGGCTACACCTTC

abundance: -
j_gene: TRBJ2-7
v_gene: TRBV2
d_gene: TRBD2
CDR3aa: CASSASGINYNEQYF
CDR3nt: TGTGCCAGCAGTGCTAGCGGTATTAACTACAATGAGCAGTACTTC

abundance: -
j_gene: TRBJ2-5
v_gene: TRBV20-1
d_gene: TRBD2
CDR3aa: CSARGASGPPRETQYF
CDR3nt: TGCAGTGCTAGAGGGGCTAGCGGTCCCCCACGGGAGACCCAGTACTTC

abundance: -
j_gene: TRBJ2-1
v_gene: TRBV18
d_gene: -
CDR3aa: CASSRLEYNEQFF
CDR3nt: TGTGCCAGCTCACGATTAGAATACAATGAGCAGTTCTTC

abundance: -
j_gene: TRBJ2-5
v_gene: TRBV25-1
d_gene: -
CDR3aa: CASNLGGIGDQETQYF
CDR3nt: TGTGCCAGCAACCTAGGGGGGATAGGGGACCAAGAGACCCAGTACTTC

abundance: few
j_gene: TRBJ2-5
v_gene: TRBV7-9
d_gene: -
CDR3aa: CASSFGAGLVEETQYF
CDR3nt: TGTGCCAGCAGCTTCGGCGCGGGCCTAGTGGAAGAGACCCAGTACTTC

abundance: -
j_gene: TRBJ2-7
v_gene: TRBV27
d_gene: -
CDR3aa: CASSSPFTGVAEQYF
CDR3nt: TGTGCCAGCAGTTCCCCTTTCACGGGAGTCGCCGAGCAGTACTTC

abundance: once
j_gene: TRBJ2-1
v_gene: TRBV18
d_gene: -
CDR3aa: CASSPGRSPTRRGEQFF
CDR3nt: TGTGCCAGCTCACCCGGTCGATCCCCTACGCGAAGGGGGGAGCAGTTCTTC